Listed below are T cell receptor beta chains from one sample, sequenced in a study of cytomegalovirus exposure and HLA in healthy donors. Some clones are missing from TCRdb's copy, which holds only in-frame ones; the method was immunoSEQ multiplex PCR. This table has 150,000 to 200,000 clones, roughly 80% appearing once. The sequenced material came from PBMCs. Every receptor here comes from a man aged 25 to 40 in good health and CMV-seropositive. Each CDR3 is given with its conserved first and last residue. The D gene is left open where the match is weak. Clone sizes are given selectively: once, few, many, or a class where the clone is expanded.

cdr3_nt,cdr3_aa,j_call,clone_size,d_call,v_call
TGTGCCAGCAGCCGGGGACAGGGGGCTTCCTACGAGCAGTACTTC,CASSRGQGASYEQYF,TRBJ2-7,-,TRBD1,TRBV6-1
TGTGCCAGCAGCCCCGATGTGGGGCGCACAGATACGCAGTATTTT,CASSPDVGRTDTQYF,TRBJ2-3,-,-,TRBV7-7
TGCGCCAGCAGCTTGCAGGGAAATCCCTACGAGCAGTACTTC,CASSLQGNPYEQYF,TRBJ2-7,-,-,TRBV5-1
TGCAGCCCAGGGGGCACAGATACGCAGTATTTT,CSPGGTDTQYF,TRBJ2-3,-,-,TRBV20-1
TGTGCCAGCAGGGGGACAGGGGGCTGGTCCGGGGAGCTGTTTTTT,CASRGTGGWSGELFF,TRBJ2-2,-,TRBD1,TRBV6-1
TGTGCCAGCAGCTTGGTTCTAGCGGCTAGCACAGATACGCAGTATTTT,CASSLVLAASTDTQYF,TRBJ2-3,few,TRBD2,TRBV5-6
TGTGCCAGCAGCGTAGGTGCGGGACAGGGGCCGAACACTGAAGCTTTCTTT,CASSVGAGQGPNTEAFF,TRBJ1-1,-,TRBD1,TRBV9
TGCGCCAGCAGCGATGAGGGAGCGGTGTCCTACGAGCAGTACTTC,CASSDEGAVSYEQYF,TRBJ2-7,-,-,TRBV5-1
TGTGCCAGCAGCTGGGACAGGGGGCCGAACACCGGGGAGCTGTTTTTT,CASSWDRGPNTGELFF,TRBJ2-2,-,TRBD1,TRBV5-4
TGCGCCAGCAGCTTGGACTCCGGTACGGGAAACACCATATATTTT,CASSLDSGTGNTIYF,TRBJ1-3,-,-,TRBV5-1
TGTGCCACCAGCAGACTGACTAGCGGGACCTACAATGAGCAGTTCTTC,CATSRLTSGTYNEQFF,TRBJ2-1,-,TRBD2,TRBV15
TGTGCCAGCAGTTTGACCGGACTAGCGGTACGCACAGATACGCAGTATTTT,CASSLTGLAVRTDTQYF,TRBJ2-3,-,TRBD2,TRBV27
TGTGCCAGCAGTTACTCGACAGGTAATCAGCCCCAGCATTTT,CASSYSTGNQPQHF,TRBJ1-5,-,-,TRBV6-6
TGTGCCAGCAGCGCCACTAGCGGGGGGCCAGGTACGCAGTATTTT,CASSATSGGPGTQYF,TRBJ2-3,-,TRBD2,TRBV9
TGTGCCAGCACCAAGTTACCGACCAGGGGCGCGAGGGGCGAGCAGTACTTC,CASTKLPTRGARGEQYF,TRBJ2-7,-,-,TRBV7-8
TGTGCCAGCAGCCCTGGACTAGCGGGGGGGCTTGGTTACGAGCAGTACTTC,CASSPGLAGGLGYEQYF,TRBJ2-7,few,TRBD2,TRBV9
TGTGCCAGCAGTGAAGCGCTTGGGGGGCAAGAGACCCAGTACTTC,CASSEALGGQETQYF,TRBJ2-5,-,-,TRBV6-1
TGTGCCAGCAGCCCCACGGACAGGTCTTCCTACGAGCAGTACTTC,CASSPTDRSSYEQYF,TRBJ2-7,-,TRBD1,TRBV9
TGCGCCAGCAGCAAAAGATTATTCGGGACAGGGTCGCACGAGCAGTACTTC,CASSKRLFGTGSHEQYF,TRBJ2-7,-,TRBD1,TRBV5-1
TGTGCCAGCAGTGAATTTGCCAGGATCCCCAACTATGGCTACACCTTC,CASSEFARIPNYGYTF,TRBJ1-2,-,-,TRBV6-1
TGTGCTAGTGGTCCGCGAGACGGAGACTACGAGCAGTACTTC,CASGPRDGDYEQYF,TRBJ2-7,-,-,TRBV12-5
TGTGCCAGCAGTGATAGGGCAGGGGGCTCGGGTGAAAAACTGTTTTTT,CASSDRAGGSGEKLFF,TRBJ1-4,few,TRBD1,TRBV25-1
TGTGCCAGCAGTTACTTAGGAGGTGCCTACACCTTC,CASSYLGGAYTF,TRBJ1-2,-,-,TRBV6-5
TGTGCCAGCAGCTTAGATCTCCATCTTTCAGGGGCTAACACCGGGGAGCTGTTTTTT,CASSLDLHLSGANTGELFF,TRBJ2-2,-,-,TRBV11-3
TGTGCCAGCAGCGGCCAGCTCTTTGGAGGGAACACTGAAGCTTTCTTT,CASSGQLFGGNTEAFF,TRBJ1-1,-,-,TRBV2
TGTGCCAGCAGTTACTCTTCGGGACAGGGAACTGAAGCTTTCTTT,CASSYSSGQGTEAFF,TRBJ1-1,-,TRBD1,TRBV6-5
TGTGCCAGCACCGCAGGGACAGAGCAGTTCTTC,CASTAGTEQFF,TRBJ2-1,-,-,TRBV6-5
TGTGCCAGCAGCGTAGGACTAGCGGAGTACTACGAGCAGTACTTC,CASSVGLAEYYEQYF,TRBJ2-7,few,TRBD2,TRBV9
TGCGCCAGCAGCCAAGCCCGGACGGAGGGACAGCCCCAGCATTTT,CASSQARTEGQPQHF,TRBJ1-5,-,-,TRBV4-1
TGTGCCTGGAGTGTGGCAGCAGGCTACGAGCAGTACTTC,CAWSVAAGYEQYF,TRBJ2-7,few,-,TRBV30
TGTGCCAGCAGGGTACCCGGCGGAAACTCCTACAATGAGCAGTTCTTC,CASRVPGGNSYNEQFF,TRBJ2-1,-,-,TRBV28
TGCAGCGTTGAACAGGGGGCCATATATTTT,CSVEQGAIYF,TRBJ1-3,-,TRBD1,TRBV29-1
TGTGCCAGCAGTCCAGGGGGACAGGGGTCCTATTCTCCCAATGGCTACACCTTC,CASSPGGQGSYSPNGYTF,TRBJ1-2,-,TRBD1,TRBV28
TGTGCCAGTCGGGGGGTAGACAGACCGAACACTGAAGCTTTCTTT,CASRGVDRPNTEAFF,TRBJ1-1,-,-,TRBV19
TGTGCCAGCAGCCAAGGTAACAGACCTCTTTTCTCCTACGAGCAGTACTTC,CASSQGNRPLFSYEQYF,TRBJ2-7,-,-,TRBV14
TGTGCCAGCAGTTACACGCTAGCTCGCGGCTACGAGCAGTACTTC,CASSYTLARGYEQYF,TRBJ2-7,-,-,TRBV6-5
TGTGCCACCATCTCGGGGGGGACCTACGAGCAGTACTTC,CATISGGTYEQYF,TRBJ2-7,-,TRBD2,TRBV6-6
TGTGCCAGCAGCTTAGGGCGGTCGAGCTCCTACAATGAGCAGTTCTTC,CASSLGRSSSYNEQFF,TRBJ2-1,once,-,TRBV7-8
TGCGCCAGCAGCCAAGACATCCCCATTAATGAAAAACTGTTTTTT,CASSQDIPINEKLFF,TRBJ1-4,-,-,TRBV4-3
TGTGCCAGCAGCGGGACAGGGAGGGAAGAGACCCAGTACTTC,CASSGTGREETQYF,TRBJ2-5,-,TRBD1,TRBV6-5
TGTGCCAGCAGCTGGGGACAGGGGCCAAACACCATATATTTT,CASSWGQGPNTIYF,TRBJ1-3,-,TRBD1,TRBV5-4
TGTGCCAGCAGAGGGCAGGGCGGATATAGCAATCAGCCCCAGCATTTT,CASRGQGGYSNQPQHF,TRBJ1-5,-,-,TRBV27
TGTGCCAGCAGTTCGGGGACTTCCTACGAGCAGTACTTC,CASSSGTSYEQYF,TRBJ2-7,-,-,TRBV28
TGTGCCAGTACATCGGCAGGGAATCCCTACAATGAGCAGTTCTTC,CASTSAGNPYNEQFF,TRBJ2-1,-,-,TRBV19
TGTGCCAGCAGCCCCCGACAGGGGGGTCACGAGCAGTACTTC,CASSPRQGGHEQYF,TRBJ2-7,-,TRBD1,TRBV5-4
TGTGCCAGCAGTGAAGATCCAGGGGGACGCGGTCAGCCCCAGCATTTT,CASSEDPGGRGQPQHF,TRBJ1-5,few,TRBD1,TRBV2
TGTGCCAGCAGCTTTACCCAGTTTGACATTCAGTACTTC,CASSFTQFDIQYF,TRBJ2-4,-,-,TRBV7-8
TGTGCCAGTAGTATGAGGACAGGCGGCCAGCCCCAGCATTTT,CASSMRTGGQPQHF,TRBJ1-5,few,TRBD1,TRBV19
TGTGCCAGCAGCCGAACCCCGGGACTAGAAGAGACCCAGTACTTC,CASSRTPGLEETQYF,TRBJ2-5,-,TRBD2,TRBV4-2
TGTGCCAGCAGCTCCCGACTAGCGGGGATGTACAATGAGCAGTTCTTC,CASSSRLAGMYNEQFF,TRBJ2-1,-,TRBD2,TRBV7-9
TGTGCCAGCAGGAAACAGGGGGCAGGGGAAAAACTGTTTTTT,CASRKQGAGEKLFF,TRBJ1-4,-,TRBD1,TRBV6-5
TGTGCCAGCAGCGCAAGACAGGCATCCTACGAGCAGTACTTC,CASSARQASYEQYF,TRBJ2-7,-,-,TRBV7-2